Following are 26 T cell receptor beta chains from one sample sequenced in a study of blood T cell repertoires in COVID-19. Profiling relied on immunoSEQ multiplex PCR, and the TCRdb table lists in-frame clones only, not all of them. Of about 220,000 clones in the sample, less than 90% were seen once. The specimen sequenced was peripheral blood. The receptors were gathered from a man aged 40-50 years with acute or convalescent COVID-19.

This clone was detected only once. The rearrangement joins TRBV11-3 to TRBJ2-3; TRBD2 matches at 7 bases. This CDR3 contains 16 residues. J lost 2 bases, V lost 1 base, and 6 bases had no gene match. Germline V gene lookup returns CDR1 SGHNT and CDR2 YENEEA. CDR3 in DNA: TGTGCCAGCAGCTTAGGGGAGGGAGGGATCACAGATACGCAGTATTTT. It yields the protein CASSLGEGGITDTQYF.

This clone was found a few times. The CDR3 DNA follows: TGTGCCAGCAGCGTAGCCGGGGACAGTTACTCTGGGGCCAACGTCCTGACTTTC. This sequence encodes CASSVAGDSYSGANVLTF. V gene TRBV9 combines with J gene TRBJ2-6, with TRBD1 matching over 7 bases. The CDR3 is made up of 18 amino acids. Per germline, CDR1 SGDLS and CDR2 YYNGEE. The ends lost 0 bases at V and 0 bases at J; junction bases unmatched: 6.

This chain joins TRBV24-1 and TRBJ2-3; TRBD2 might be the D (6 bases). Germline-derived CDR1 and CDR2 are KGHDR and SFDVKD. The CDR3 has 14 amino acids. V was trimmed by 4 bases and J by 8 bases, leaving 15 bases between them. The CDR3 region has the DNA TGTGCCACCAGTGACCTCGGGGGAGAGGGTACGCAGTATTTT. Residues: CATSDLGGEGTQYF.

The chain couples TRBV6-2 or TRBV6-3 to TRBJ1-2; D not resolved. Germline CDR1 MNHEY, CDR2 SVGEGT. The CDR3 totals 16 residues. The V gene lost 0 bases and the J gene lost 4 bases, with 15 bases spanning the gap. Written as DNA, the CDR3 is TGTGCCAGCAGTTACTCCGGGTCGGGGTTGGCCTATGGCTACACCTTC. Translation gives CASSYSGSGLAYGYTF.

The chain recombines TRBV6-2 or TRBV6-3 with TRBJ2-2, with D perhaps TRBD2 (6 bases). There are 16 residues in the CDR3. V was cut by 2 bases and J by 0 bases, with 10 bases left in between. Germline CDR1 reads MNHEY; CDR2 reads SVGEGT. The chain's CDR3 is CASSYDGTPNTGELFF. CDR3 DNA sequence: TGTGCCAGCAGTTACGACGGGACTCCGAACACCGGGGAGCTGTTTTTT.

The chain couples TRBV24-1 to TRBJ1-2; 7 bases are shared with TRBD1. Germline V gene lookup returns CDR1 KGHDR and CDR2 SFDVKD. V shed 1 base, J shed 7 bases, and the junction held 5 bases outside the gene matches. The CDR3 length is 14 residues. The CDR3 loop is CATSDFEGGGGYTF. CDR3 DNA: TGTGCCACCAGTGATTTCGAAGGGGGCGGTGGCTACACCTTC.

This clone has just a few counts. The CDR3 protein is CATWTAGNTIYF. The CDR3 DNA reads as TGTGCCACCTGGACTGCTGGAAACACCATATATTTT. This chain links TRBV6-5 with TRBJ1-3; D gene uncertain. CDR3 length: 12 residues. Germline V gene data show CDR1 as MNHEY and CDR2 as SVGAGI. The ends were cut back, 10 bases at V and 2 bases at J, with 9 bases in the middle.

This chain links TRBV25-1 with TRBJ2-5; a possible D gene is TRBD1 (5 bases). The ends were cut back, 4 bases at V and 2 bases at J, with 8 bases in the middle. Germline V gene sequence: CDR1 MGHDK, CDR2 SYGVNS. The CDR3 runs to 13 residues. The CDR3 DNA sequence: TGTGCCAGCAGTGCGGACACACAAGAGACCCAGTACTTC. Amino acids: CASSADTQETQYF. The full variable domain, in which reference TRBV25-1 and TRBJ2-5 provide the parts outside the CDR3, is EADIYQTPRYLVIGTGKKITLECSQTMGHDKMYWYQQDPGMELHLIHYSYGVNSTEKGDLSSESTVSRIRTEHFPLTLESARPSHTSQYLCASSADTQETQYFGPGTRLLVL.

V gene TRBV28 combines with J gene TRBJ2-5; D may be TRBD2 (6 bases). This CDR3 has 14 amino acids. Germline lookup yields CDR1 MDHEN and CDR2 SYDVKM. The V end lost 8 bases, the J end lost 7 bases, and 20 bases lay between the germline ends. CDR3 sequence: CASWGTFTLGTQYF. The CDR3 coding sequence is TGTGCCAGCTGGGGGACTTTCACCTTAGGGACCCAGTACTTC.

This clone has only one observation. This chain joins TRBV13 and TRBJ1-2; D is unresolved. Germline CDR1 is PRHDT and CDR2 is FYEKMQ (reference sequence). The CDR3 has 14 residues. Trimming shortened V by 0 bases and J by 2 bases, and 7 bases separated the two germline ends. The CDR3 nucleotides read TGTGCCAGCAGCTTAGGGAGAGGCAACTATGGCTACACCTTC. This sequence encodes CASSLGRGNYGYTF.

This sequence joins TRBV18 and TRBJ1-1, with TRBD1 identical over 8 bases. The length of the CDR3 is 19 residues. Germline values: CDR1 KGHSH, CDR2 LQKENI. Trimming took 4 bases from V and 0 from J; bases not matched to a gene: 16. CDR3 loop: CASSLGQGASRILNTEAFF. The CDR3 nucleotides read TGTGCCAGCTCACTCGGACAGGGAGCATCTAGAATACTGAACACTGAAGCTTTCTTT.

The chain combines TRBV27 with TRBJ1-4; D not resolved. Trimming removed 5 bases at V and 2 bases at J, with 9 bases between. The CDR3 runs to 14 residues. Germline V gene data show CDR1 as MNHEY and CDR2 as SMNVEV (reference sequence). The CDR3: CASSRRGTNEKLFF. The CDR3 DNA is TGTGCCAGCAGTCGGCGAGGTACTAATGAAAAACTGTTTTTT.

The rearrangement joins TRBV28 to TRBJ1-2; maybe TRBD1 (6 bases). The CDR3 runs to 14 residues. V lost 8 bases and J lost 2, with 15 bases in between. The V gene's germline CDR1 is MDHEN and CDR2 SYDVKM. The CDR3 is CASASQGSNYGYTF. The CDR3 DNA is TGTGCCAGCGCATCACAGGGTAGCAACTATGGCTACACCTTC.

This chain links TRBV24-1 with TRBJ1-4, with D possibly being TRBD1 (6 bases). The CDR3 spans 13 residues. Germline CDR1 KGHDR, CDR2 SFDVKD. Trimming took off 2 bases at V and 6 bases at J, with 6 bases between the two ends. The CDR3 sequence: CATSDYRDEKLFF. DNA for the CDR3: TGTGCCACCAGTGATTACAGGGATGAAAAACTGTTTTTT.

This chain connects TRBV18 to TRBJ1-1, with D uncertain. This CDR3 is 13 amino acids long. V lost 8 bases, J lost 3 bases, and 13 bases lay in between. Germline V lookup: CDR1 KGHSH, CDR2 LQKENI. CDR3 coding DNA: TGTGCCAGCGGGAGGGTGGGAGACACTGAAGCTTTCTTT. This encodes CASGRVGDTEAFF.

CDR3 nucleotide sequence: TGCGCCAGCAGCACGACAGTATCCTACGAGCAGTACTTC. It yields the protein CASSTTVSYEQYF. The genes are TRBV5-1 and TRBJ2-7, with D maybe TRBD1 (5 bases). Germline V gene sequence: CDR1 SGHRS, CDR2 YFSETQ. V lost 4 bases and J 1 base, leaving 9 bases between the germline ends. CDR3 size: 13 residues.

V and J are TRBV27 and TRBJ2-2, with 9 bases matching TRBD1. CDR3 length equals 15 residues. Germline CDR1 MNHEY, CDR2 SMNVEV (reference sequence). V shed 5 bases and J 4 bases; nucleotides not matched to a gene: 5. The CDR3 reads CASSIGTGRTGELFF. The DNA for the CDR3 is TGTGCCAGCAGTATAGGGACAGGGCGCACCGGGGAGCTGTTTTTT.

The chain combines TRBV19 with TRBJ1-6; D remains ambiguous. Germline values: CDR1 LNHDA, CDR2 SQIVND (reference sequence). This CDR3 spans 12 amino acids. Trimming removed 1 base at V and 14 bases at J, with 9 bases between. The CDR3 spells CASSIGAPSLHF. The CDR3 DNA reads TGTGCCAGTAGTATAGGGGCTCCCTCCCTCCACTTT.

This chain links TRBV3-1 (or the pseudogene TRBV3-2) with TRBJ2-2; D is possibly TRBD2 (5 bases). Germline V gene lookup returns CDR1 LGHDT and CDR2 YNNKEL (reference sequence). The CDR3 extends over 15 amino acids. With 1 base removed from V and 9 bases from J, the gap between germline ends came to 15 bases. The CDR3 DNA reads TGTGCCAGCAGCCAAGTACCTAGCCAACATTGGGAGCTGTTTTTT. Its translation: CASSQVPSQHWELFF.

The chain uses TRBV6-1 and TRBJ2-3; TRBD2 matches at 9 bases. Germline assignment: CDR1 MNHNS and CDR2 SASEGT. V was clipped by 4 bases and J by 2 bases; unmatched bases: 13. The CDR3 is made up of 18 amino acids. The CDR3 loop is CASSAPQGLAGNTDTQYF. The CDR3 coding sequence is TGTGCCAGCAGTGCCCCCCAGGGGCTAGCGGGGAACACAGATACGCAGTATTTT.

The J gene is TRBJ2-3, the V gene TRBV28; TRBD2 matches at 7 bases. Germline trimming cut 3 bases from V and 2 bases from J; bases unmatched to any gene: 5. Germline assignment: CDR1 MDHEN and CDR2 SYDVKM. This CDR3 has 15 amino acids. In nucleotides, the CDR3 is TGTGCCAGCAGTTTCGGGGGGACTCACACAGATACGCAGTATTTT. This encodes CASSFGGTHTDTQYF.

This sequence joins TRBV2 and TRBJ2-1; 9 positions agree with TRBD1. Germline-derived CDR1 and CDR2 are SNHLY and FYNNEI. V lost 7 bases, J lost 4 bases, and 5 bases stayed unmatched. The CDR3 spans 14 residues. The CDR3 here is CASTPGTGYNEQFF. The CDR3 DNA reads as TGTGCCAGCACTCCCGGGACAGGGTACAATGAGCAGTTCTTC.

V is TRBV2 and J is TRBJ2-3, with 9 bases lining up with TRBD2. The germline gives CDR1 SNHLY, CDR2 FYNNEI. V lost 5 bases, J lost 0 bases, and 6 bases stayed unmatched. This CDR3 spans 16 amino acids. DNA for the CDR3: TGTGCCAGCAGTCCGGGACTAGCTATTAGCACAGATACGCAGTATTTT. Its protein is CASSPGLAISTDTQYF.

The gene calls are TRBV3-1 (or the pseudogene TRBV3-2) and TRBJ2-1; D ambiguous. CDR3 size: 13 residues. CDR1 LGHDT and CDR2 YNNKEL come from the germline V gene (reference sequence). V was clipped by 3 bases and J by 2 bases, with 5 bases between them. The CDR3 protein is CASSHITYNEQFF. DNA for the CDR3: TGTGCCAGCAGCCACATCACCTACAATGAGCAGTTCTTC.

This clone has just a few counts. V and J are TRBV7-8 and TRBJ1-1, with D unclear. The germline gives CDR1 SGHVS, CDR2 FQNEAQ. The CDR3 contains 16 residues. The V end lost 0 bases, the J end lost 0 bases, and 11 bases lay between the germline ends. In DNA form, the CDR3 reads TGTGCCAGCAGCTTAGCGGGAGCGGGGTTGAACACTGAAGCTTTCTTT. This codes for CASSLAGAGLNTEAFF.

The chain is built from TRBV5-1 and TRBJ1-6; 8 nucleotides align to TRBD1. In germline, CDR1 is SGHRS, CDR2 YFSETQ. The CDR3 covers 14 residues. The J segment lost 7 bases and the V segment lost 4 bases, leaving 4 bases of the junction unmatched. In nucleotides, the CDR3 is TGCGCCAGCAGCCCGGACAGGGAAAATTCACCCCTCCACTTT. This sequence encodes CASSPDRENSPLHF.